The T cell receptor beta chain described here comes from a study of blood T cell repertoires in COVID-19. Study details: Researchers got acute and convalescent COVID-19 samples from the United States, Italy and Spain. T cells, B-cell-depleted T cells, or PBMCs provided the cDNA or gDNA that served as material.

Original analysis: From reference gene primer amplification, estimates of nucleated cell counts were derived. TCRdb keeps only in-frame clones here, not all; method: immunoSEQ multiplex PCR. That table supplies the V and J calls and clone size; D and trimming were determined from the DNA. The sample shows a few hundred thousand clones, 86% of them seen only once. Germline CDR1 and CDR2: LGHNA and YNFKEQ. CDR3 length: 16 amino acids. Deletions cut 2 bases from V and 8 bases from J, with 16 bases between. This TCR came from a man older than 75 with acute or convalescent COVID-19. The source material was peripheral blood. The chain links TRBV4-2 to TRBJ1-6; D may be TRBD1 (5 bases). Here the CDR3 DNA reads TGTGCCAGCAGCCAACTTCCGGGACTTAAGGATTCACCCCTCCACTTT. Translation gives CASSQLPGLKDSPLHF.